Given below is one T cell receptor beta chain in context. Antigen unknown. Graves' hyperthyroidism is called stable when ophthalmopathy does not progress within 18 months. Hyperthyroidism had been newly diagnosed in patients aged 18 to 65, and its duration was under 2 months. Not enrolled were patients with uncontrolled infection, other autoimmune disease, pregnancy or lactation. This entry belongs to a study of T cells in Graves' hyperthyroidism and ophthalmopathy. The V and J ends lost 1 base and 12 bases respectively, with 15 bases between them. CDR3 length: 13 residues. Per germline, CDR1 SGHTA and CDR2 FQGTGA. Points from the study as a whole: The model made its ophthalmopathy prediction, and onset followed a median approximately six months later.

The CDR3 regions of TCR beta were amplified from RNA transcripts. First-round RT-PCR targeting the TCR CDR3 was performed with the HTBI primer set. TCRdb fed the multiplex PCR reads into MiXCR, producing one record per CDR3 protein. The top ten clones hold around 7.7% of a sample with a few hundred thousand distinct CDR3 sequences, around 42% of them seen once. Sequencing was carried out using peripheral blood or thyroid tissue (not recorded which). The chain is built from TRBV7-3 and TRBJ1-1; D is uncertain. This TCR was sampled from a woman younger than 30 with Graves' hyperthyroidism. DNA of the CDR3: TGTGCCAGCAGCTTAATGGCCGGTAAACCAACTTTCTTT. Translated: CASSLMAGKPTFF.